The 27 T cell receptor beta chains given below trace back to one sample, sequenced in a study of radiotherapy plus CTLA-4 blockade in lung cancer. Sequenced by immunoSEQ multiplex PCR; TCRdb stores in-frame clones only, minus some. Among around 78,000 clones listed, 78% were seen once. The sequenced sample was peripheral blood, obtained from a patient treated with radiotherapy plus ipilimumab. Source of these receptors: a human donor with non-small cell lung cancer who had a partial response to radiotherapy plus ipilimumab. Some clones in this sample may be carry-over from other donors' samples.

The chain links TRBV5-4 to TRBJ2-5, with D possibly matching TRBD2 (7 bases). Trimming shortened V by 4 bases and J by 3 bases, and 16 bases separated the two germline ends. This CDR3 contains 15 residues. CDR1 and CDR2 (germline): SGHNT, YYREEE (reference sequence). CDR3 region: CASSPGGPGKETQYF. DNA of the CDR3: TGTGCCAGCAGCCCCGGGGGGCCCGGGAAAGAGACCCAGTACTTC.

This chain joins TRBV9 and TRBJ2-1; 10 bases map to TRBD2. From germline, CDR1 is SGDLS and CDR2 YYNGEE. V lost 3 bases and J lost 7; bases outside the gene matches: 10. The CDR3 covers 16 residues. This chain's CDR3 is CASSGRSGGANNEQFF. The CDR3, as DNA: TGTGCCAGCAGCGGGAGAAGCGGGGGGGCGAATAATGAGCAGTTCTTC.

This clone has a handful of counts. The chain carries TRBV6-6 and TRBJ2-5, with D perhaps matching TRBD1 (5 bases). From germline, CDR1 is MNHNY and CDR2 SVGAGI (reference sequence). This CDR3 comprises 13 residues. V was cut by 5 bases and J by 4 bases, with 11 bases left in between. The CDR3 nucleotides read TGTGCCAGCAGTAAGACGCAGGGAGAGACCCAGTACTTC. Translating gives CASSKTQGETQYF.

The chain joins TRBV27 to TRBJ2-1; D unclear. The CDR3 has 16 residues. V lost 0 bases and J lost 0, with 9 bases in between. Germline CDR1 reads MNHEY; CDR2 reads SMNVEV (reference sequence). The CDR3 coding sequence is TGTGCCAGCAGTTTATCCGGCTGGAGCTCCTACAATGAGCAGTTCTTC. Its translation: CASSLSGWSSYNEQFF.

This clone has more than one count but fewer than ten. CDR3 sequence: CASRGEGSGGEQFF. In DNA, the CDR3 is TGTGCCAGCAGGGGGGAGGGAAGCGGGGGTGAGCAGTTCTTC. V gene TRBV11-1 combines with J gene TRBJ2-1; 8 bases are a match to TRBD2. In germline, CDR1 is SGHAT, CDR2 FQDESV (reference sequence). Losses at the gene ends were 6 bases for V and 9 bases for J; bases not matched to a gene: 10. The CDR3 extends over 14 amino acids.

The chain employs TRBV6-1 and TRBJ2-7; 10 bases fit TRBD1. The J segment lost 6 bases and the V segment lost 5 bases, leaving 7 bases of the junction unmatched. CDR3 length: 14 amino acids. The germline V gene has CDR1 MNHNS and CDR2 SASEGT. CDR3 DNA: TGTGCCAGCAGTCCTACGACAGGGGGCCCCGAGCAGTACTTC. Its protein product is CASSPTTGGPEQYF.

V usage is TRBV6-1 and J usage is TRBJ2-1; D not resolved. Germline V gives CDR1 MNHNS, CDR2 SASEGT. V gave up 6 bases and J gave up 5 bases, with 14 bases separating them. The CDR3 consists of 14 residues. This CDR3 reads CASRAWSPNNEQFF. CDR3 sequence (DNA): TGTGCCAGCAGAGCCTGGTCTCCTAACAATGAGCAGTTCTTC.

A few counts support this clone. The chain employs TRBV5-8 and TRBJ2-2; 9 nucleotides agree with TRBD2. Germline CDR1 and CDR2: SGHTS and YDEGEE. The CDR3 is made up of 16 amino acids. V lost 1 base to trimming and J lost 3 bases; unmatched junction nucleotides: 4. The DNA for the CDR3 is TGTGCCAGCAGCTTGATACTAGCGGGTGACACCGGGGAGCTGTTTTTT. Translation gives CASSLILAGDTGELFF.

V and J are TRBV16 and TRBJ2-1; 8 bases fit TRBD2. The CDR3 is 16 residues long. The V segment lost 2 bases and the J segment 0 bases; nucleotides outside the gene matches: 3. CDR1 is KGHSY, CDR2 FQNENV, per germline. Here the CDR3 reads CASSQTSGGSYNEQFF. CDR3 sequence (DNA): TGTGCCAGCAGCCAAACAAGCGGGGGCTCCTACAATGAGCAGTTCTTC. Drawing the rest from reference TRBV16 and TRBJ2-1, the complete variable domain is GEEVAQTPKHLVRGEGQKAKLYCAPIKGHSYVFWYQQVLKNEFKFLISFQNENVFDETGMPKERFSAKCLPNSPCSLEIQATKLEDSAVYFCASSQTSGGSYNEQFFGPGTRLTVL.

This chain links TRBV7-2 with TRBJ2-5; D might be TRBD1 (5 bases). The CDR3 contains 14 residues. V was clipped by 6 bases and J by 11 bases, with 22 bases between them. Germline V gene sequence: CDR1 SGHTA, CDR2 FQGNSA. The DNA of the CDR3 is TGTGCCAGCAGTTCAGGGTTTCCTACGAATAAGCAGTACTTC. Its protein is CASSSGFPTNKQYF.

The CDR3 region is CASKGPRGGANVLTF. The DNA for the CDR3 is TGTGCCAGCAAGGGGCCCCGTGGGGGGGCCAACGTCCTGACTTTC. The V gene is TRBV2, the J gene TRBJ2-6; a possible D gene is TRBD1 (5 bases). Trimming removed 7 bases from V and 4 bases from J, with 14 bases in between. CDR3 size: 15 residues. Germline CDR1 is SNHLY and CDR2 is FYNNEI.

This sequence joins TRBV10-3 and TRBJ2-7; the match to TRBD2 covers 10 bases. Trimming removed 6 bases from V and 6 bases from J; junction bases left unmatched: 11. The length of the CDR3 is 15 residues. Germline V gives CDR1 ENHRY, CDR2 SYGVKD. The CDR3 DNA follows: TGTGCCATCAGAGTAGCGGGGGGAGGTCGAAGCGAGCAGTACTTC. As protein: CAIRVAGGGRSEQYF.

The chain has TRBV6-1 and TRBJ1-2; perhaps TRBD1 as D (5 bases). The CDR3 sequence is 15 residues long. The germline V gene has CDR1 MNHNS and CDR2 SASEGT. The germline V and J ends were trimmed by 2 bases and 7 bases, with 17 bases remaining between them. DNA for the CDR3: TGTGCCAGCAGTGAAACCCCCGGACATAACGGTGGCTACACCTTC. Translating it yields CASSETPGHNGGYTF.

The chain uses TRBV7-8 and TRBJ2-5, with D possibly matching TRBD1 (6 bases). V lost 1 base to trimming and J lost 5 bases, with 8 bases between them. CDR3 length: 13 residues. CDR1 SGHVS and CDR2 FQNEAQ come from the germline V gene. The CDR3 reads CASSLGRGETQYF. CDR3 in DNA: TGTGCCAGCAGCTTAGGAAGGGGGGAGACCCAGTACTTC.

DNA for the CDR3: TGTGCCAGCAGCGCGGGGGGGGAGAAGGCGAACTATGGCTACACCTTC. Translation gives CASSAGGEKANYGYTF. The gene calls are TRBV7-2 and TRBJ1-2; perhaps TRBD1 as D (5 bases). This CDR3 spans 16 amino acids. The V end lost 5 bases, the J end lost 2 bases, and 18 bases lay between the germline ends. Germline CDR1 is SGHTA and CDR2 is FQGNSA.

The genes are TRBV30 and TRBJ2-2, with D possibly being TRBD2 (5 bases). Looked up from germline, CDR1 is GTSNPN and CDR2 is SVGIG (reference sequence). V lost 0 bases and J lost 7, with 12 bases in between. The CDR3 runs to 14 residues. This CDR3 reads CAWSVGLAVGELFF. The CDR3 DNA is TGTGCCTGGAGTGTAGGGCTAGCAGTCGGGGAGCTGTTTTTT.

J is TRBJ1-1 and V is TRBV5-1; tentatively, D is TRBD1 (6 bases). From germline, CDR1 is SGHRS and CDR2 YFSETQ. Trimming stripped 3 bases from V and 7 bases from J, with 13 bases between. The CDR3 loop spans 13 amino acids. The CDR3 loop is CASSYSGEFEAFF. CDR3 in DNA: TGCGCCAGCAGCTACTCAGGGGAATTTGAAGCTTTCTTT.

The chain couples TRBV19 to TRBJ2-6; D perhaps matches TRBD1 (5 bases). This CDR3 spans 16 amino acids. Trimming cost V 4 bases and J 1 base, with 11 bases left between them. Germline CDR1 LNHDA, CDR2 SQIVND (reference sequence). The CDR3 DNA reads as TGTGCCAGTAGTAACTCTCAGGGTTCTGGGGCCAACGTCCTGACTTTC. Translated: CASSNSQGSGANVLTF.

This clone was counted only a few times. The chain is built from TRBV7-9 and TRBJ1-2; 7 bases line up with TRBD1. The J segment lost 8 bases and the V segment lost 0 bases, leaving 6 bases of the junction unmatched. CDR1 and CDR2 (germline): SEHNR, FQNEAQ (reference sequence). The CDR3 covers 14 residues. The CDR3 nucleotides are TGTGCCAGCAGCTTAGCAACAGGGGTGGGCGGCTACACCTTC. This translates into CASSLATGVGGYTF. The whole variable domain, remainder taken from reference TRBV7-9 and TRBJ1-2, is DTGVSQNPRHKITKRGQNVTFRCDPISEHNRLYWYRQTLGQGPEFLTYFQNEAQLEKSRLLSDRFSAERPKGSFSTLEIQRTEQGDSAMYLCASSLATGVGGYTFGSGTRLTVV.

This clone was detected a few times. The chain combines TRBV15 with TRBJ2-7; the D gene is possibly TRBD1 (6 bases). CDR3 length: 16 amino acids. Trimming removed 0 bases at V and 0 bases at J, with 12 bases between. Germline-derived CDR1 and CDR2 are LNHNV and YYDKDF (reference sequence). The CDR3 DNA sequence: TGTGCCACCAGCAGAGATTCAAGGACAGCCTCCTACGAGCAGTACTTC. Its protein is CATSRDSRTASYEQYF.

This chain joins TRBV19 and TRBJ2-5, with 9 bases that match TRBD1. Germline CDR1 and CDR2: LNHDA and SQIVND (reference sequence). CDR3 length: 15 residues. V lost 1 base to trimming and J lost 3 bases; unmatched junction nucleotides: 3. In DNA form, the CDR3 reads TGTGCCAGTAGTATAGGTGGGACAGGGAAAGAGACCCAGTACTTC. Encoded protein: CASSIGGTGKETQYF.

J is TRBJ1-2 and V is TRBV28, with TRBD1 as a possible D gene (6 bases). Trimming cost V 6 bases and J 2 bases, with 7 bases left between them. Looked up from germline, CDR1 is MDHEN and CDR2 is SYDVKM. The CDR3 extends over 12 amino acids. The CDR3 nucleotides read TGTGCCAGCAGACAGGGAAACTATGGCTACACCTTC. Translated, it gives CASRQGNYGYTF.

The J gene is TRBJ2-7, the V gene TRBV11-2; the match to TRBD2 covers 14 bases. The CDR3 extends over 18 amino acids. Germline CDR1 reads SGHAT; CDR2 reads FQNNGV. The trim removed 1 base at V and 3 bases at J, leaving 8 bases unmatched. The CDR3 DNA reads TGTGCCAGCAGCTTAGGCCCGGGACTAGCGGGGGTAAGCTACGAGCAGTACTTC. Protein product: CASSLGPGLAGVSYEQYF.

This clone was observed a single time. The chain joins TRBV15 to TRBJ1-3; D gene ambiguous. CDR1 and CDR2 from the germline V gene are LNHNV and YYDKDF (reference sequence). Between the trimmed V and J ends, which lost 5 bases and 0 bases, there was a span of 11 bases. The CDR3 totals 15 residues. The CDR3 DNA follows: TGTGCCACCAGCGCCCGCAGAAGCTCTGGAAACACCATATATTTT. As protein: CATSARRSSGNTIYF. Supplemented by reference TRBV15 and TRBJ1-3, the full variable domain reads DAMVIQNPRYQVTQFGKPVTLSCSQTLNHNVMYWYQQKSSQAPKLLFHYYDKDFNNEADTPDNFQSRRPNTSFCFLDIRSPGLGDTAMYLCATSARRSSGNTIYFGEGSWLTVV.

The rearrangement links TRBV2 to TRBJ2-5, with 12 bases identical to TRBD1. Matching the DNA end better, TRBJ2-7 makes the J call doubtful. The CDR3 sequence is 17 residues long. Germline loops: CDR1 SNHLY, CDR2 FYNNEI. This CDR3 reads CASSPGTGGLVAYEQYF. For the CDR3, the DNA is TGTGCCAGCAGCCCCGGGACAGGGGGCTTGGTGGCCTACGAGCAGTACTTC.

V and J are TRBV9 and TRBJ2-1; D may be TRBD2 (5 bases). The CDR3 contains 16 residues. Per the germline V gene, CDR1 is SGDLS and CDR2 is YYNGEE. The V end was cut by 2 bases, the J end by 0 bases, with 12 bases between. The chain's CDR3 is CASSVGGWSSYNEQFF. DNA for the CDR3: TGTGCCAGCAGCGTCGGCGGGTGGAGCTCCTACAATGAGCAGTTCTTC.

The chain employs TRBV10-3 and TRBJ2-3; perhaps TRBD2 as D (5 bases). Deletions cut 2 bases from V and 6 bases from J, with 12 bases between. The V gene's germline CDR1 is ENHRY and CDR2 SYGVKD. The CDR3 is made up of 14 amino acids. The CDR3 loop reads CAISEENREDTQYF. The CDR3 DNA is TGTGCCATCAGTGAGGAAAATAGGGAGGATACGCAGTATTTT.